This T cell receptor (beta chain) was sequenced during a study of T cell repertoires in ileal Crohn's disease. At the level of the study: Operated complications were stricturing disease (roughly 60%) and penetrating disease (approximately 39%).

Per sample, 400 to 550 nanograms of biopsy DNA were TCRB immunosequenced. Clones were sequenced by immunoSEQ multiplex PCR, and TCRdb holds only the in-frame ones, with some missing. The sample lists 15,000 to 20,000 clones, just over 90% occurring once. Study results and caveats: Clonality above 26.8% at surgery always came with endoscopic recurrence.

To note about this clone: Its antigen is not identified.

Sequencing was done on a sample of ileal tissue. The source of this sequence is an adult with Crohn's disease.

The CDR3 DNA reads as TGTGCCAGCAGCTTCGGGACAGGGACTGGGGCCAACGTCCTGACTTTC. It yields the protein CASSFGTGTGANVLTF. The chain links TRBV7-2 to TRBJ2-6, with TRBD1 matching 9 bases. There are 16 residues in the CDR3. Germline CDR1 reads SGHTA; CDR2 reads FQGNSA. V shed 3 bases and J 2 bases; nucleotides not matched to a gene: 2.